The T cell receptor beta chain described here comes from a study of CD8 T cells in ankylosing spondylitis. The CDR3 runs to 13 residues. Germline trimming cut 6 bases from V and 5 bases from J; bases unmatched to any gene: 7. CDR1 and CDR2 from the germline V gene are DFQATT and SNEGSKA (reference sequence). General study points: Earlier studies detected some motif variants in reactive arthritis synovial fluid and blood. Characteristic of ankylosing spondylitis blood, it appeared, was a TCR beta motif comprising roughly eight highly homologous variants. Disease-linked clones were reportedly significantly enriched in matched ankylosing spondylitis synovial fluid.

Making the TCR beta libraries involved quantitative 5'-RACE with molecular barcodes. One entry per CDR3 protein, called by TCRdb with MiXCR from the 5' RACE reads. The sample contains 250,000 or so distinct CDR3 sequences, roughly 25% of which appear only once. On this clonotype itself: Its antigen remains unknown.

The sample was blood, either unsorted or a sorted T cell fraction (not recorded which). The clonotype originates from a male donor with ankylosing spondylitis or in good health (not recorded which). The rearrangement uses TRBV20-1 and TRBJ2-3, with 8 bases identical to TRBD1. CDR3 sequence (DNA): TGCAGTGCCGATGGACAGGGAAAAGATACGCAGTATTTT. Translation gives CSADGQGKDTQYF.